Included here is one T cell receptor (beta chain) sequence, with context. Its cognate antigen is unknown. The repertoire was sequenced with immunoSEQ multiplex PCR; TCRdb's copy has only in-frame clones and lacks some. The sample shows about 11,000 clones, 65% to 90% of them seen only once. The CDR3 consists of 15 residues. V shed 5 bases and J 0 bases; nucleotides not matched to a gene: 7. The germline CDR1 and CDR2 sequences are MNHEY and SVGAGI. This sample is part of a study of T cells in localized non-small cell lung cancer. The study's findings and limits: Researchers found a median approximately 60 of the top 100 tumor clones in adjacent lung. Elevated blood T cell density was associated with longer overall survival. A single tumor region was sequenced, leaving heterogeneity possible.

The material sequenced was peripheral blood mononuclear cells, taken before any cancer treatment. This receptor was obtained from a female donor of 60 years or more with stage II lung adenocarcinoma. V gene TRBV6-5 combines with J gene TRBJ2-7; the match to TRBD1 covers 7 bases. DNA of the CDR3: TGTGCCAGCAGTAGCGCAGGGGGTAGCTCCTACGAGCAGTACTTC. Translated, it gives CASSSAGGSSYEQYF.